This record concerns one T cell receptor (beta chain) sequence. Its antigen is as yet unknown. From germline, CDR1 is LGHDT and CDR2 YNNKEL (reference sequence). The CDR3 has 17 residues. With 4 bases clipped from V and 7 bases from J, the junction kept 12 bases outside the gene matches. The data stem from a study of Ad26.COV2.S vaccination and SARS-CoV-2 variants. Study-level findings and limits: Recipients given vaccine exceeded placebo recipients in spike-specific TCR breadth.

The assay was immunoSEQ multiplex PCR, and TCRdb's table has in-frame clones only and misses some. The sample shows more than 120,000 clones, roughly 88% of them seen only once. Sequences were derived from peripheral blood, sampled after recovery from COVID-19. The chain uses TRBV3-1 (or the pseudogene TRBV3-2) and TRBJ2-1; 11 bases match TRBD1. This TCR was sampled from a human donor who had recovered from COVID-19. The CDR3 region is CASSRKPGTGGHNEQFF. As DNA, the CDR3 is TGTGCCAGCAGCCGCAAACCCGGGACAGGGGGACATAATGAGCAGTTCTTC.